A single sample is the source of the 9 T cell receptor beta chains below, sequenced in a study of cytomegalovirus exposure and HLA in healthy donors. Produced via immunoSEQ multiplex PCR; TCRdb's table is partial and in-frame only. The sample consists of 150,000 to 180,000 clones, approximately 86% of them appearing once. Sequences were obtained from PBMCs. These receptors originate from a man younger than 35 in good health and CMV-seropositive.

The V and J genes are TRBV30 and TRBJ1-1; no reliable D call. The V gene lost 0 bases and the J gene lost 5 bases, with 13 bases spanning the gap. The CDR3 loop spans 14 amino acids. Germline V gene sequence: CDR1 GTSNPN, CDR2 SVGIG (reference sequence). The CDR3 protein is CAWSVGLARTEAFF. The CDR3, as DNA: TGTGCCTGGAGTGTTGGGTTGGCGAGGACTGAAGCTTTCTTT.

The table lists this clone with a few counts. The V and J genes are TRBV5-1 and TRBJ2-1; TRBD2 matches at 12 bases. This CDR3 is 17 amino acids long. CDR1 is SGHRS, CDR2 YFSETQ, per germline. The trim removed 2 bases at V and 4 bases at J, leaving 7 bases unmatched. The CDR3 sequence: CASSFLPSGGGYNEQFF. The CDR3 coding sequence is TGCGCCAGCAGCTTCCTCCCTAGCGGGGGGGGTTACAATGAGCAGTTCTTC.

CDR3: CASSIEPGINTDTQYF. In DNA form, the CDR3 reads TGTGCCAGTAGTATAGAACCGGGGATAAACACAGATACGCAGTATTTT. The chain recombines TRBV19 with TRBJ2-3, with D possibly TRBD2 on 5 matching bases. The CDR3 has 16 residues. Germline V CDR1 and CDR2: LNHDA, SQIVND (reference sequence). V lost 0 bases and J 2 bases, leaving 12 bases between the germline ends.

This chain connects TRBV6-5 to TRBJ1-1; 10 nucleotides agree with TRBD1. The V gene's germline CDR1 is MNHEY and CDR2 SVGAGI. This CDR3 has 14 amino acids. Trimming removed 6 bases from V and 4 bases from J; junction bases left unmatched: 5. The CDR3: CASRMDRGSTEAFF. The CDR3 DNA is TGTGCCAGCAGAATGGACAGGGGGAGCACTGAAGCTTTCTTT.

In DNA, the CDR3 is TGTGCCAGCAGCTTTAGGACTAGCGGGAGGGTCGACGAGCAGTACTTC. Encoded protein: CASSFRTSGRVDEQYF. J is TRBJ2-7 and V is TRBV13, with 15 bases fitting TRBD2. The CDR3 covers 16 residues. V dropped 3 bases and J dropped 5; count of bases not matched to a gene: 5. Germline assignment: CDR1 PRHDT and CDR2 FYEKMQ (reference sequence).

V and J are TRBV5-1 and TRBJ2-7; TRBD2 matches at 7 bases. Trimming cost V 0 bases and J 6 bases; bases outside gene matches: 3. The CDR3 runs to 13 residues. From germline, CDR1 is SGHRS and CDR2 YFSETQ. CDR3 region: CASSLVRGSEQYF. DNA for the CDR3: TGCGCCAGCAGCTTGGTCCGCGGGAGCGAGCAGTACTTC.

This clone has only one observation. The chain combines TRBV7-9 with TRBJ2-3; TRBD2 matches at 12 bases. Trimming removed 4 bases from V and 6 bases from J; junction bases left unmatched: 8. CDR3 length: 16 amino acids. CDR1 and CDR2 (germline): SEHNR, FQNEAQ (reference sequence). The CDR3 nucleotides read TGTGCCAGCAGCTCCCGACTAGCGGGAGAGGTGGATACGCAGTATTTT. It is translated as CASSSRLAGEVDTQYF.

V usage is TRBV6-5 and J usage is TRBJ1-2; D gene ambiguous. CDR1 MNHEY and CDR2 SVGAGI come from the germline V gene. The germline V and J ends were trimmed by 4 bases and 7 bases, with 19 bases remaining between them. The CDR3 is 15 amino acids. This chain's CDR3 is CASSFGGSGFGGYTF. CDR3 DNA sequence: TGTGCCAGCAGTTTTGGAGGGTCCGGGTTTGGTGGCTACACCTTC.

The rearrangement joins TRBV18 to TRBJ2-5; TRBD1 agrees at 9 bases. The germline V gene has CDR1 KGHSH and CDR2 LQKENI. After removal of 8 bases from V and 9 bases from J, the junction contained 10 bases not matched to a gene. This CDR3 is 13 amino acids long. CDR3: CASLGQGAVAQYF. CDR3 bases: TGTGCCAGCCTGGGACAGGGAGCGGTGGCCCAGTACTTC. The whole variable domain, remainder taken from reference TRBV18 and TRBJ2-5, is NAGVMQNPRHLVRRRGQEARLRCSPMKGHSHVYWYRQLPEEGLKFMVYLQKENIIDESGMPKERFSAEFPKEGPSILRIQQVVRGDSAAYFCASLGQGAVAQYFGPGTRLLVL.